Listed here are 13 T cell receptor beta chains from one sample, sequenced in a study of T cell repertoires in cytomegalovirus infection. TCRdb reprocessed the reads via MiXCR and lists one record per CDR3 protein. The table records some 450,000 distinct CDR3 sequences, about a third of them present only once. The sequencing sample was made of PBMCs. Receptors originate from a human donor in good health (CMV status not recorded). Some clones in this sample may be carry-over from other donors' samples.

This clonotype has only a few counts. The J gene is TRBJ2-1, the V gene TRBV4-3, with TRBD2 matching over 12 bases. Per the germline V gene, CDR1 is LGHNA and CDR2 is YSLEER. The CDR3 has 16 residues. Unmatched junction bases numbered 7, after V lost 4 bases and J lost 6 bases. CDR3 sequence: CASSRNGLAGSNEQFF. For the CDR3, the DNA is TGCGCCAGCAGCCGAAACGGACTAGCGGGGAGCAATGAGCAGTTCTTC.

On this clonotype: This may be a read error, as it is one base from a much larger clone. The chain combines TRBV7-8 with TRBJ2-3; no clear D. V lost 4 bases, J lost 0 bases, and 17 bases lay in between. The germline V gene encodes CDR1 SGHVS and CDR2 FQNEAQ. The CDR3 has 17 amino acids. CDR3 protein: CASSYRALGSSTDTQYF. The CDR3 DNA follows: TGTGCCAGCAGCTATCGGGCCTTAGGTAGTAGCACAGATACGCAGTATTTT.

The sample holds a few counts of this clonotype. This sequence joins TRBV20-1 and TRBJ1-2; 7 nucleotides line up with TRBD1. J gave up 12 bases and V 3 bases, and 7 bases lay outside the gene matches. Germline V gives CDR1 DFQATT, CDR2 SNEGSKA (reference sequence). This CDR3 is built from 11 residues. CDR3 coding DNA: TGCAGTGCTAGGACAGGGTGGACTGACACCTTC. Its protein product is CSARTGWTDTF.

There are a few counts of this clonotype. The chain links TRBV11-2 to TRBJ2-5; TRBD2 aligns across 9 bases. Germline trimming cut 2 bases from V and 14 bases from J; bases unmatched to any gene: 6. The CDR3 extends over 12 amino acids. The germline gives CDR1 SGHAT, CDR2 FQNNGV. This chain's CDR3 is CASSLSSGEPYF. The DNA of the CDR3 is TGTGCCAGCAGCTTATCTAGCGGGGAGCCCTACTTC.

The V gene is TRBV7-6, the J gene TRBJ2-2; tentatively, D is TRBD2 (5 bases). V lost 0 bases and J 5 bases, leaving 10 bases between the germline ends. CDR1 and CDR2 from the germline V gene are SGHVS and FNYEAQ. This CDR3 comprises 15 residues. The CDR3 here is CASSLAGSNTGELFF. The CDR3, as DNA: TGTGCCAGCAGCTTAGCAGGGAGTAATACCGGGGAGCTGTTTTTT.

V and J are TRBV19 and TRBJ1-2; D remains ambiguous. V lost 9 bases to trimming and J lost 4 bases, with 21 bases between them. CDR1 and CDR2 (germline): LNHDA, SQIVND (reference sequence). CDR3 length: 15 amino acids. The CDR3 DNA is TGTGCCAGCCGTCGGGATCCCGCCGTGGGCTATGGCTACACCTTC. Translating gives CASRRDPAVGYGYTF.

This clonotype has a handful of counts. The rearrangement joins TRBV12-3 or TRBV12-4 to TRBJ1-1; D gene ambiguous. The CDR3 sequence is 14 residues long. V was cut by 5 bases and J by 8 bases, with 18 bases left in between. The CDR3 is CASSPTPWGGEAFF. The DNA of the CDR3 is TGTGCCAGCAGTCCAACACCGTGGGGTGGGGAAGCTTTCTTT.

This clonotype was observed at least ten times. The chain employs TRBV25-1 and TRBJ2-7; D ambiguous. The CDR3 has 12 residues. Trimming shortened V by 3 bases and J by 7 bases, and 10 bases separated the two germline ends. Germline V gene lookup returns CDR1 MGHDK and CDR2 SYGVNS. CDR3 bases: TGTGCCAGCAGTGACTGGGATCGGGAGCAGTACTTC. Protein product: CASSDWDREQYF.

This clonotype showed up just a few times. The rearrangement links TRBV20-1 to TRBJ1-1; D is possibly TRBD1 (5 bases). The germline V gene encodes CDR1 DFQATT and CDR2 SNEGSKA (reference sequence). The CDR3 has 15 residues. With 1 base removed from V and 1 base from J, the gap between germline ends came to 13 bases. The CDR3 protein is CSARVGALGNTEAFF. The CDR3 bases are TGCAGTGCTAGAGTTGGGGCCCTGGGGAACACTGAAGCTTTCTTT.

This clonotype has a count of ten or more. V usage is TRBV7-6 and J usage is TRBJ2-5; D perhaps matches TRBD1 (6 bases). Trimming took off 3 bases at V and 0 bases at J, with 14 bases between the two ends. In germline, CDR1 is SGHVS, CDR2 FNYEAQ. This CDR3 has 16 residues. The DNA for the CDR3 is TGTGCCAGCAGCTTGGGGGCGGAGGTGTACCAAGAGACCCAGTACTTC. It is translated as CASSLGAEVYQETQYF.

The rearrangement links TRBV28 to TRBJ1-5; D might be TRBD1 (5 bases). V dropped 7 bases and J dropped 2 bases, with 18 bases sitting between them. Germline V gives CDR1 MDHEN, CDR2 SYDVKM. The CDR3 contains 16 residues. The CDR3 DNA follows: TGTGCCAGCACCTCATGGCAGGGAGCAGGCAATCAGCCCCAGCATTTT. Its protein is CASTSWQGAGNQPQHF.

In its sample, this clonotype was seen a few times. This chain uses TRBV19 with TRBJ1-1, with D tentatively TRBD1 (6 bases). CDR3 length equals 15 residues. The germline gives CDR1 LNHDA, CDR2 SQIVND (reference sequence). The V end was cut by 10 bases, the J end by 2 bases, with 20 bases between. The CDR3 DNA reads TGTGCCACCCATACCCAGGGGATGGGTAACACTGAAGCTTTCTTT. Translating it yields CATHTQGMGNTEAFF.

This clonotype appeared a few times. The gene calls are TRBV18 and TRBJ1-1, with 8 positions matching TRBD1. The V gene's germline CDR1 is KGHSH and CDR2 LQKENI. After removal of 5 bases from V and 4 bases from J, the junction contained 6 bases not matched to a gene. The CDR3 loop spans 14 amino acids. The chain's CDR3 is CASSEDRVGTEAFF. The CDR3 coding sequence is TGTGCCAGCTCAGAGGACAGGGTCGGCACTGAAGCTTTCTTT.